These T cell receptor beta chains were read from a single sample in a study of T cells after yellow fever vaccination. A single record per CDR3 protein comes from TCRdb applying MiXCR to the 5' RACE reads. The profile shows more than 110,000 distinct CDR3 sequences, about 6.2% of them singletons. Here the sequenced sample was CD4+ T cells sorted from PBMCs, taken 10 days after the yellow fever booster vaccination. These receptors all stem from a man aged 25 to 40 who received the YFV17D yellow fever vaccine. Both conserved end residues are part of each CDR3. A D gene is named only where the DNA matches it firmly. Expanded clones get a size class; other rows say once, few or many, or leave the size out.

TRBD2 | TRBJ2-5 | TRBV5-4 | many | CASSQGLAGFQETQYF
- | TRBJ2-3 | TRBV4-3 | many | CASSQLQGSDTQYF
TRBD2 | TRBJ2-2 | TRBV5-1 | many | CASKREGPWTGELFF
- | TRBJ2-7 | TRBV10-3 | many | CAISESPYEQYF
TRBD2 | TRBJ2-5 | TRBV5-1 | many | CASSLVGLQETQYF
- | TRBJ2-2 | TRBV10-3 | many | CAIAETSNTGELFF
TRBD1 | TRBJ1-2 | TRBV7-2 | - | CASSLDRGLGYTF
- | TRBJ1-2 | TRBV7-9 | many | CASSLAGFYGYTF
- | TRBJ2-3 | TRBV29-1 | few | CSVDRGQGDTQYF
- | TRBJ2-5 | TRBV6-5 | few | CASGAGETQYF
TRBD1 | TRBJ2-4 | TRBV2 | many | CASYRGLAKNIQYF
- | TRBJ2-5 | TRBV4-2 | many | CASSPREWETQYF
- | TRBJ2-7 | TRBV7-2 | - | CASSLDRYSYEQYF
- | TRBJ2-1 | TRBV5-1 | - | CASSLPPSSASYNEQFF
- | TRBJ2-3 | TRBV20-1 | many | CSASRVGTDTQYF
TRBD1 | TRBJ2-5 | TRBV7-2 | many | CASSRQGGPETQYF
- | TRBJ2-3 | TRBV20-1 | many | CSAGTTLDTQYF
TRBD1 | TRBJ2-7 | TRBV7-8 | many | CASSARQGFYEQYF
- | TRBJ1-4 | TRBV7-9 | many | CASSPGTTSNEKLFF
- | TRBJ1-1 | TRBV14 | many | CASSPQASTEAFF
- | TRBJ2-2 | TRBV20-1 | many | CSARELMGGPGTGELFF
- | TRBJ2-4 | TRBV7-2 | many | CASRQNQGTVNIQYF
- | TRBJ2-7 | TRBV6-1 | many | CASGDLGGLSYEQYF
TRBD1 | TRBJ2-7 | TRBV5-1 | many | CASSLSGTVAYEQYF
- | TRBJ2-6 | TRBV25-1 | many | CASRDGSNSGANVLTF
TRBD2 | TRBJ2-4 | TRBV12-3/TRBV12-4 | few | CASSGGSGLAAVAKNIQYF
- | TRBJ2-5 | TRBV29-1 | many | CSVLLDQETQYF
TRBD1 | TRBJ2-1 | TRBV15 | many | CATRVMTGSSNNEQFF
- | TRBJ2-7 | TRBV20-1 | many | CSARDQPYEQYF
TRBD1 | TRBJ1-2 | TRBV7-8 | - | CASSGGTGLNYGYTF
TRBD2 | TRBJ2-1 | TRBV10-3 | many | CAISGTSGFGEQFF
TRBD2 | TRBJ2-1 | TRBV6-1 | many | CASRTPAGRGEQFF
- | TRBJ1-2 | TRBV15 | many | CATGAHRGYGYTF
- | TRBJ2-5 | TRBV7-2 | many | CASSLAVRQIQETQYF
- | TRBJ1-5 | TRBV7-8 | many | CASSLEDRQVNQPQHF
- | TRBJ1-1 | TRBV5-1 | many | CASSLNLLGTEAFF
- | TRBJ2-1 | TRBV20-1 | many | CSAIRPHNEQFF
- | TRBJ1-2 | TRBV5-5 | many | CASSLYGDNYGYTF
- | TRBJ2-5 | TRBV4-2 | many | CASSQDVAYQETQYF
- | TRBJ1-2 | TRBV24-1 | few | CATSGPGNYGYTF